A single sample gave rise to the 6 T cell receptor beta chains below, sequenced in a study of blood T cell repertoires in COVID-19. Some clones are missing from TCRdb's copy, which holds only in-frame ones; the method was immunoSEQ multiplex PCR. The sample gives just over 90,000 clones, 80% of which show up once; about 15% is in the top ten. Sequences were obtained from peripheral blood. The receptors here all came from a human donor in a cohort sampled during active COVID-19.

This clone was observed a single time. The chain combines TRBV6-6 with TRBJ2-2, with TRBD1 identical over 7 bases. From germline, CDR1 is MNHNY and CDR2 SVGAGI (reference sequence). This CDR3 contains 14 residues. V shed 6 bases and J 3 bases; nucleotides not matched to a gene: 4. The chain's CDR3 is CASRRQGDTGELFF. In nucleotides, the CDR3 is TGTGCCAGCAGAAGACAGGGCGACACCGGGGAGCTGTTTTTT.

The chain carries TRBV19 and TRBJ1-1, with D maybe TRBD1 (5 bases). This CDR3 is built from 13 residues. Germline loops: CDR1 LNHDA, CDR2 SQIVND (reference sequence). Trimming removed 4 bases at V and 7 bases at J, with 13 bases between. CDR3 nucleotide sequence: TGTGCCAGTAGTAACGCGGGACGTAATGAAGCTTTCTTT. Protein sequence: CASSNAGRNEAFF.

The chain uses TRBV6-2 or TRBV6-3 and TRBJ1-1, with 8 nucleotides matching TRBD1. The CDR3 loop spans 17 amino acids. The germline V gene encodes CDR1 MNHEY and CDR2 SVGEGT. V dropped 6 bases and J dropped 1; count of bases not matched to a gene: 13. CDR3 amino acids: CASSPGQGSWANTEAFF. The CDR3, as DNA: TGTGCCAGCAGCCCCGGACAGGGAAGTTGGGCGAACACTGAAGCTTTCTTT.

The J gene is TRBJ1-2, the V gene TRBV24-1; 10 bases are a match to TRBD1. The germline CDR1 and CDR2 sequences are KGHDR and SFDVKD. The trim removed 9 bases at V and 8 bases at J, leaving 8 bases unmatched. The CDR3 loop spans 13 amino acids. This CDR3 is CATWTGGGEGYTF. CDR3 bases: TGTGCCACCTGGACAGGGGGGGGAGAAGGCTACACCTTC.

In its sample, this clone was seen many times. The genes are TRBV19 and TRBJ1-2; D unclear. The germline CDR1 and CDR2 sequences are LNHDA and SQIVND (reference sequence). The CDR3 runs to 13 residues. Trimming cost V 4 bases and J 7 bases, with 13 bases left between them. CDR3 nucleotides: TGTGCCAGTAGTAGAGGTGGCTTATCTGGCTACACCTTC. This translates into CASSRGGLSGYTF.

V gene TRBV3-1 (or the pseudogene TRBV3-2) combines with J gene TRBJ2-7, with 8 bases lining up with TRBD2. CDR1 is LGHDT and CDR2 is YNNKEL in the germline V gene (reference sequence). J lost 2 bases, V lost 6 bases, and 3 bases had no gene match. This CDR3 region has 13 residues. The CDR3 DNA sequence: TGTGCCAGCAGTCAGGGACTAGCCTACGAGCAGTACTTC. The encoded protein is CASSQGLAYEQYF.